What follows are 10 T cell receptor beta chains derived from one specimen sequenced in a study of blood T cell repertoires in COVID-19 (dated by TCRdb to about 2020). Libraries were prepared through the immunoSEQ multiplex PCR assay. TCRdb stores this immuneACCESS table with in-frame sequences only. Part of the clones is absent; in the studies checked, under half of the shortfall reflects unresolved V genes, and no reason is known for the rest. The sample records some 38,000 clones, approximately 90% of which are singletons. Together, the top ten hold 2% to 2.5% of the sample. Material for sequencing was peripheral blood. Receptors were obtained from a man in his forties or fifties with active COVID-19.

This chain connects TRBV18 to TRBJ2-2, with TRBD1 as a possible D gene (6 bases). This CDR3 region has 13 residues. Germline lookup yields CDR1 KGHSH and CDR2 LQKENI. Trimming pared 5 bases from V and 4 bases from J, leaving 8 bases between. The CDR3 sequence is CASSADSTGELFF. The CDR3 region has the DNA TGTGCCAGCTCAGCGGACAGCACCGGGGAGCTGTTTTTT.

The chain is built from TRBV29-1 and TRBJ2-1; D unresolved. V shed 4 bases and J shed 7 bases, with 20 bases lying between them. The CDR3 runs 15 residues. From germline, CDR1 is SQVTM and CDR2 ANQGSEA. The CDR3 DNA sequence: TGCAGCGTTGCATTAATGGCTGGCTCGTGGAATGAGCAGTTCTTC. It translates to CSVALMAGSWNEQFF.

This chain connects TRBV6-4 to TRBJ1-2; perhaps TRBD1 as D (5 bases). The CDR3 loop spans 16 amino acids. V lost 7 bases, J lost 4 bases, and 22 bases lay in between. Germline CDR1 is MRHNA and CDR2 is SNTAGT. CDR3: CASIDSQGVLGYGYTF. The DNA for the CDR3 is TGTGCCAGCATCGATTCCCAGGGCGTACTTGGCTATGGCTACACCTTC.

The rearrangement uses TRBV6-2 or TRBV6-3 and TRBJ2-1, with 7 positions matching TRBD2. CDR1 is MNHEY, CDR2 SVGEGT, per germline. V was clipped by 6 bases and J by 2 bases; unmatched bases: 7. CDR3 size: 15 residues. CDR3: CASSGGLIPYNEQFF. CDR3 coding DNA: TGTGCCAGCAGCGGGGGACTAATCCCCTACAATGAGCAGTTCTTC.

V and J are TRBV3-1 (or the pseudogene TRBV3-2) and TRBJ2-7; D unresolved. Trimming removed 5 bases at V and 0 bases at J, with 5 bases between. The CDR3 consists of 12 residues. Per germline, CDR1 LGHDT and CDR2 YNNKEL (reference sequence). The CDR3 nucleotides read TGTGCCAGCAGCGCAGACTCCTACGAGCAGTACTTC. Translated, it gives CASSADSYEQYF.

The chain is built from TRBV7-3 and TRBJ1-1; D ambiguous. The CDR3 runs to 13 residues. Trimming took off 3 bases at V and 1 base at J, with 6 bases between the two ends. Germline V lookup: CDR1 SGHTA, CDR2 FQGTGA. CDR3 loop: CASSFSQNTEAFF. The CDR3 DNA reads TGTGCCAGCAGCTTTAGCCAGAACACTGAAGCTTTCTTT. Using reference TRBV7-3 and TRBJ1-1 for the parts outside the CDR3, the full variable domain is GAGVSQTPSNKVTEKGKYVELRCDPISGHTALYWYRQSLGQGPEFLIYFQGTGAADDSGLPNDRFFAVRPEGSVSTLKIQRTERGDSAVYLCASSFSQNTEAFFGQGTRLTVV.

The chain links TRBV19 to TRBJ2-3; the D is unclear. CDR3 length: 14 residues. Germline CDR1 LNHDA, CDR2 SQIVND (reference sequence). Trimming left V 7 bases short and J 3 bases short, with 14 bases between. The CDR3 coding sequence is TGTGCCAGTATGCCCCCCTTCCAGACAGATACGCAGTATTTT. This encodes CASMPPFQTDTQYF.

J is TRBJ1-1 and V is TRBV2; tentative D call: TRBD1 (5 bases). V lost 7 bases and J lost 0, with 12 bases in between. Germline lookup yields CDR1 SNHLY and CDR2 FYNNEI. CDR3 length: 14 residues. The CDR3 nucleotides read TGTGCCAGCATAGGGGAATCCATGAACACTGAAGCTTTCTTT. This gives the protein CASIGESMNTEAFF.

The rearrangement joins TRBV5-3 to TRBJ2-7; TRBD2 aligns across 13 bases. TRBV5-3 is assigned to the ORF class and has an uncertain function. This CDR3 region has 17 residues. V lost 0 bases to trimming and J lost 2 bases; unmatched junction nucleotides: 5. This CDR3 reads CARSLELAGGPTYEQYF. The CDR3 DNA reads TGTGCCAGAAGCTTGGAACTAGCGGGAGGGCCTACCTACGAGCAGTACTTC.

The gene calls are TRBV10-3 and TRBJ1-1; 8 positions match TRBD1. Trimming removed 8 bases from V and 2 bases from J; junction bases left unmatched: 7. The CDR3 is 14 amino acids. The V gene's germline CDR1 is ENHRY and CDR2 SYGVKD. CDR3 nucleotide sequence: TGTGCCATCGGGGAGGGACAGGCTAACACTGAAGCTTTCTTT. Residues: CAIGEGQANTEAFF.